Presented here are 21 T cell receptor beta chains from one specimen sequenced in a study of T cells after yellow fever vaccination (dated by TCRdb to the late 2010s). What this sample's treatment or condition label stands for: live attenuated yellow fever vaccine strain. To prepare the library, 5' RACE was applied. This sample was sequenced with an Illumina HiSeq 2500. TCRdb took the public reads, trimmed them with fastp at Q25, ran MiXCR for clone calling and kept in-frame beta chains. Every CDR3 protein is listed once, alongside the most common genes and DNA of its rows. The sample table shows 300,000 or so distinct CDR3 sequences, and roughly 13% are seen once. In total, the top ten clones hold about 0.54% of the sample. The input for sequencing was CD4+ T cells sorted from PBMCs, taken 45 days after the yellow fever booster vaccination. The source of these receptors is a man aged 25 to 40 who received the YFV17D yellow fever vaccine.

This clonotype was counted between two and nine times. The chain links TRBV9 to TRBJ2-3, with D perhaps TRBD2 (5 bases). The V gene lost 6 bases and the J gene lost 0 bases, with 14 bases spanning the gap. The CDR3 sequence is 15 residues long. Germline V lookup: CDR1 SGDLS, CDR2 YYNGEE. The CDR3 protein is CASNPGGSSTDTQYF. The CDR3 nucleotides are TGTGCCAGCAACCCAGGAGGTTCTAGCACAGATACGCAGTATTTT.

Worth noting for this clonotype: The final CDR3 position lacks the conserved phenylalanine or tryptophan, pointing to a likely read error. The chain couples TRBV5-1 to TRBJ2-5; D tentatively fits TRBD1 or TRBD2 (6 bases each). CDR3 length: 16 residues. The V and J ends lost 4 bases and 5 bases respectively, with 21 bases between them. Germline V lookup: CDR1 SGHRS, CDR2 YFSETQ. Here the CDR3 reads CASSPMGTGRKETQYL. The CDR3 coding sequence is TGCGCCAGCAGCCCCATGGGAACAGGGAGGAAGGAGACCCAGTACTTA.

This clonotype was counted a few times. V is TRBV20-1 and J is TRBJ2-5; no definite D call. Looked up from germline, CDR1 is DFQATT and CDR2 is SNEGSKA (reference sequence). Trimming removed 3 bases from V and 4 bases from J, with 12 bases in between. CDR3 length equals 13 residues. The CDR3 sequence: CSARMLSTETQYF. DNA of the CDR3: TGCAGTGCTAGGATGCTGAGTACAGAGACCCAGTACTTC.

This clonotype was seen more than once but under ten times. This chain's CDR3 is CASSFSGNNRWETQYF. The CDR3 region has the DNA TGTGCCAGCAGCTTTAGCGGGAACAACCGGTGGGAGACCCAGTACTTC. The V and J genes are TRBV7-8 and TRBJ2-5; TRBD2 agrees at 8 bases. Germline loops: CDR1 SGHVS, CDR2 FQNEAQ. Germline trimming cut 3 bases from V and 5 bases from J; bases unmatched to any gene: 11. The CDR3 is 16 residues long.

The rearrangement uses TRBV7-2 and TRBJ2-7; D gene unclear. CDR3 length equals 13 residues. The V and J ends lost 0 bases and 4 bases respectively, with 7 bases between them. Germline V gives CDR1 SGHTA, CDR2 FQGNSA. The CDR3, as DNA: TGTGCCAGCAGCTTAGCGATGGATTACGAGCAGTACTTC. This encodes CASSLAMDYEQYF.

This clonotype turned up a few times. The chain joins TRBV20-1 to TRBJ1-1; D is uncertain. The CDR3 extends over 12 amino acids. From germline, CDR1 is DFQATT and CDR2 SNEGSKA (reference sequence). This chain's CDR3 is CIAAKIDTEAFF. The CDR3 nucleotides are TGCATTGCAGCAAAAATTGACACTGAAGCTTTCTTT.

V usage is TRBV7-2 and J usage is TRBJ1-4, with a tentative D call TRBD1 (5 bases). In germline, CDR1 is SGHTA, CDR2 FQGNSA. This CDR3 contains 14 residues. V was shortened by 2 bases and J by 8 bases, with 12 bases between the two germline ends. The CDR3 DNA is TGTGCCAGCAGCTTAATCGGGGGAGGGGAAAAACTGTTTTTT. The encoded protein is CASSLIGGGEKLFF.

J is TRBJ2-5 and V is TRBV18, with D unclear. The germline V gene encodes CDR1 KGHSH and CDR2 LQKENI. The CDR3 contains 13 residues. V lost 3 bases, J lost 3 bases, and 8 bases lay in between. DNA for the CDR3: TGTGCCAGCTCACCTCTGCAGGAAGAGACCCAGTACTTC. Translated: CASSPLQEETQYF. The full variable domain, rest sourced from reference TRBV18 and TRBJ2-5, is NAGVMQNPRHLVRRRGQEARLRCSPMKGHSHVYWYRQLPEEGLKFMVYLQKENIIDESGMPKERFSAEFPKEGPSILRIQQVVRGDSAAYFCASSPLQEETQYFGPGTRLLVL.

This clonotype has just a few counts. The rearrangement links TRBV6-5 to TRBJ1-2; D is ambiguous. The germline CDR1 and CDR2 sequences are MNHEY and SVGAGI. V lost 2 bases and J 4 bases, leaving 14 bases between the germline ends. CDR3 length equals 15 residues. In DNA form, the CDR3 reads TGTGCCAGCAGTTACCGCGGGAGAGGCGGCTATGGCTACACCTTC. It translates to CASSYRGRGGYGYTF.

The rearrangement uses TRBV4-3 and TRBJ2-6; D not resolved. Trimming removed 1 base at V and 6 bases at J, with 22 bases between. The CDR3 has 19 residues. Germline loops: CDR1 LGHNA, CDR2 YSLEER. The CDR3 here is CASSQVLPHGRAAANVLTF. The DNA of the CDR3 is TGCGCCAGCAGCCAAGTCCTCCCCCACGGTAGGGCGGCGGCCAACGTCCTGACTTTC.

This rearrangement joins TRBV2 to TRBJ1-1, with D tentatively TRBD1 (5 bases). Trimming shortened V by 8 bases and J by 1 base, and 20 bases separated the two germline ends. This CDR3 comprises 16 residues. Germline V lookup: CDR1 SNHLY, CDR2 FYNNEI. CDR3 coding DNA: TGTGCCAGCGTTCAATCGGGACGCTTTTCGAACACTGAAGCTTTCTTT. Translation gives CASVQSGRFSNTEAFF.

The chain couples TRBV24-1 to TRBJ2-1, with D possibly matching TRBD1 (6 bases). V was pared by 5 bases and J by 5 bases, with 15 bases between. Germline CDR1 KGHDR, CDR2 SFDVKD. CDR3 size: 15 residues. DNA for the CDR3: TGTGCCACCAGTGGAGATGGGGGCCCAAACAATGAGCAGTTCTTC. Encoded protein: CATSGDGGPNNEQFF.

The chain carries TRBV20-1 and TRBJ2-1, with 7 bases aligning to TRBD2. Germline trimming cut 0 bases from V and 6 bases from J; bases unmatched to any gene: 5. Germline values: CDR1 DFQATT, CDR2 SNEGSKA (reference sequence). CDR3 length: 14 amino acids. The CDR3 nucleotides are TGCAGTGCTAGAGAACTAGCGCCAATCAATGAGCAGTTCTTC. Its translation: CSARELAPINEQFF.

As DNA, the CDR3 is TGTGCCAGCAGACATAGCGGGAGGATCCACAATGAGCAGTTCTTC. Translated: CASRHSGRIHNEQFF. The chain recombines TRBV6-2 or TRBV6-3 with TRBJ2-1; TRBD2 agrees at 10 bases. V lost 6 bases, J lost 5 bases, and 7 bases stayed unmatched. CDR1 and CDR2 from the germline V gene are MNHEY and SVGEGT. CDR3 length: 15 amino acids.

The CDR3 is CASKGVNEQFF. CDR3 sequence (DNA): TGTGCTAGCAAGGGGGTTAATGAGCAGTTCTTC. This chain joins TRBV12-5 and TRBJ2-1; a weak D match, TRBD1 (6 bases). Trimming took off 9 bases at V and 7 bases at J, with 10 bases between the two ends. This CDR3 is built from 11 residues. Per germline, CDR1 LGHNT and CDR2 FRNRAP.

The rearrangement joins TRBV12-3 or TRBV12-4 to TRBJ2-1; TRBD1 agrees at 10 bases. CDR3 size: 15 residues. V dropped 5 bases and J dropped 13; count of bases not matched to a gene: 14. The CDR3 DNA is TGTGCCAGCAGTACTCTTGGACAGGGGGGGACGCAACAGTTCTTC. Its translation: CASSTLGQGGTQQFF.

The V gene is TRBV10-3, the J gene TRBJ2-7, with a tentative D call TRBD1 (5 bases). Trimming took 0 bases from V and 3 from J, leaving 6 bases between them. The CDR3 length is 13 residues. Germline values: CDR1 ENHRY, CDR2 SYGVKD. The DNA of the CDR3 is TGTGCCATCAGTGAGTCAACAGGCTACGAGCAGTACTTC. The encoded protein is CAISESTGYEQYF.

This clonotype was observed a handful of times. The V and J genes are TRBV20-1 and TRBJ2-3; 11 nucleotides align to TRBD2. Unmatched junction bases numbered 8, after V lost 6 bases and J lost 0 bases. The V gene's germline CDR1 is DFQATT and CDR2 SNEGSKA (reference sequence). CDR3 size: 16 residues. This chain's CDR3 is CSAPRLAGRSTDTQYF. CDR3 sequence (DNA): TGCAGTGCGCCCCGACTAGCGGGGCGAAGCACAGATACGCAGTATTTT.

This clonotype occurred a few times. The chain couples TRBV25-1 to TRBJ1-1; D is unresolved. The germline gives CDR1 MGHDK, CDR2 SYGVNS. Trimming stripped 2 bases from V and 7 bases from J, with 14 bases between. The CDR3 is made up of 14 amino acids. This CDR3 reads CASSEPHTQNEAFF. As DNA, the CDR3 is TGTGCCAGCAGTGAACCCCACACGCAAAATGAAGCTTTCTTT.

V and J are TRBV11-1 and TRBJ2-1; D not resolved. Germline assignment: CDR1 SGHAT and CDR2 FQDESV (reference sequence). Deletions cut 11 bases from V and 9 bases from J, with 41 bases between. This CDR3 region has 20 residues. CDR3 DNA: TGTGCCTCCTCCCTGCTCACTGGGTCGGTGTTCACTGGGTTCCCCCCTGAGCAGTTCTTC. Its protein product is CASSLLTGSVFTGFPPEQFF.

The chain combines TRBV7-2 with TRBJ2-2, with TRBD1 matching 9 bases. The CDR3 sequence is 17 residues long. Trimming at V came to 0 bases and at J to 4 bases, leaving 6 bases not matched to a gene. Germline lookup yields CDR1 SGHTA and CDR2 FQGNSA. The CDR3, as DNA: TGTGCCAGCAGCTTAGCCGGGACAGGGTGGGCCACCGGGGAGCTGTTTTTT. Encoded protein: CASSLAGTGWATGELFF.